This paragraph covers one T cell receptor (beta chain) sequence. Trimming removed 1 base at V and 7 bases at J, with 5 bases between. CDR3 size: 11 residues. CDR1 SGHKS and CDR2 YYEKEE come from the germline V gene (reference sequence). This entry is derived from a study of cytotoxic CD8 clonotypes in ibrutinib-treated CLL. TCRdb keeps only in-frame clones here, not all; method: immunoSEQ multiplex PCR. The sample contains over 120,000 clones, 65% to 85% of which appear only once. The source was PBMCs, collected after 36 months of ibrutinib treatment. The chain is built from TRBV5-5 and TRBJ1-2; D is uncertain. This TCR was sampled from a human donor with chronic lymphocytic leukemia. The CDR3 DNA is TGTGCCAGCAGCTTGCCGGGTGGCTACACCTTC. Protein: CASSLPGGYTF. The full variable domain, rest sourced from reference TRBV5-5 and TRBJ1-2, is DAGVTQSPTHLIKTRGQQVTLRCSPISGHKSVSWYQQVLGQGPQFIFQYYEKEERGRGNFPDRFSARQFPNYSSELNVNALLLGDSALYLCASSLPGGYTFGSGTRLTVV.